A selection of T cell receptor beta chains follows, all from one sample in a study of T cells after yellow fever vaccination. Via MiXCR, TCRdb re-called the 5' RACE reads, giving one row per CDR3 protein. This table holds roughly 310,000 distinct CDR3 sequences, around 4% found once. The starting material was PBMCs, obtained on the day of the yellow fever booster vaccination. The receptor set was obtained from a man aged 18 to 29 who received the YFV17D yellow fever vaccine. CDR3s include the opening cysteine and the closing phenylalanine or tryptophan. Each record gives: clone size, D gene, J gene, V gene, CDR3 DNA, CDR3 protein. The D gene is left open where the match is weak. A clone size is listed for some rows: how often the clone was seen (once, few, many), or a class if it is expanded.

abundance: few
d_gene: TRBD2
j_gene: TRBJ2-1
v_gene: TRBV4-3
CDR3nt: TGCGCCAGCAGCGATGGGACTAGCGGGGTTCGGGATGAGCAGTTCTTC
CDR3aa: CASSDGTSGVRDEQFF

abundance: few
d_gene: TRBD1
j_gene: TRBJ2-1
v_gene: TRBV19
CDR3nt: TGTGCCAGTACCAGGGGGAGCTCCTACAATGAGCAGTTCTTC
CDR3aa: CASTRGSSYNEQFF

abundance: many
d_gene: TRBD2
j_gene: TRBJ2-1
v_gene: TRBV28
CDR3nt: TGTGCCAGCAGTTTATCGGGGGGGAATGAGCAGTTCTTC
CDR3aa: CASSLSGGNEQFF

abundance: -
d_gene: -
j_gene: TRBJ1-1
v_gene: TRBV19
CDR3nt: TGTGCCAGTAGTATAAAGGGTGGCAGGGCTGAAGCTTTCTTT
CDR3aa: CASSIKGGRAEAFF

abundance: few
d_gene: -
j_gene: TRBJ1-4
v_gene: TRBV5-1
CDR3nt: TGCGCCAGCAGCCTGCAGGGTGGCCAAACTAATGAAAAACTGTTTTTT
CDR3aa: CASSLQGGQTNEKLFF

abundance: many
d_gene: TRBD2
j_gene: TRBJ2-1
v_gene: TRBV7-9
CDR3nt: TGTGCCAGCAGCATCACGGGACTAGCGGGGGGGAAGTTCTTC
CDR3aa: CASSITGLAGGKFF

abundance: many
d_gene: -
j_gene: TRBJ2-3
v_gene: TRBV4-1
CDR3nt: TGCGCCAGCAGCCAAGACTCAGCGGGCCTAGGGGATACGCAGTATTTT
CDR3aa: CASSQDSAGLGDTQYF

abundance: many
d_gene: -
j_gene: TRBJ2-1
v_gene: TRBV6-6
CDR3nt: TGTGCCAGCAGTCTAGTCGGAGATGAGCAGTTCTTC
CDR3aa: CASSLVGDEQFF

abundance: few
d_gene: TRBD1
j_gene: TRBJ2-2
v_gene: TRBV12-3/TRBV12-4
CDR3nt: TGTGCCAGCAGTTTAACAGGGGGGTCCGGGGAGCTGTTTTTT
CDR3aa: CASSLTGGSGELFF

abundance: many
d_gene: -
j_gene: TRBJ2-1
v_gene: TRBV6-1
CDR3nt: TGTGCCAGCAGTGAAGCCCCGGGGGCCTACAATGAGCAGTTCTTC
CDR3aa: CASSEAPGAYNEQFF

abundance: many
d_gene: -
j_gene: TRBJ2-7
v_gene: TRBV7-9
CDR3nt: TGTGCCAGCAGTATCGGCAGGGGAGCTACTTGGGAGCAGTACTTC
CDR3aa: CASSIGRGATWEQYF

abundance: -
d_gene: -
j_gene: TRBJ1-1
v_gene: TRBV15
CDR3nt: TGTGCCACCAGCAGAAAGGGGGAGACTGAAGCTTTCTTT
CDR3aa: CATSRKGETEAFF

abundance: many
d_gene: -
j_gene: TRBJ2-4
v_gene: TRBV4-3
CDR3nt: TGCGCCAGCAGCTCACAGACAGGCTCAAAAAACATTCAGTACTTC
CDR3aa: CASSSQTGSKNIQYF

abundance: many
d_gene: -
j_gene: TRBJ2-3
v_gene: TRBV27
CDR3nt: TGTGCCAGCAGTGGGACACGGGGAACGGGGTCAGATACGCAGTATTTT
CDR3aa: CASSGTRGTGSDTQYF

abundance: many
d_gene: -
j_gene: TRBJ2-6
v_gene: TRBV5-4
CDR3nt: TGTGCCAGCAGCATACTTAAGGACTCTGGGGCCAACGTCCTGACTTTC
CDR3aa: CASSILKDSGANVLTF

abundance: many
d_gene: -
j_gene: TRBJ2-2
v_gene: TRBV7-6
CDR3nt: TGTGCCAGCAGCTTAGAGGCCAGGGAGCCCGGGGAGCTGTTTTTT
CDR3aa: CASSLEAREPGELFF

abundance: few
d_gene: -
j_gene: TRBJ1-3
v_gene: TRBV2
CDR3nt: TGTGCCAGCAGTGAGGGGCAGGGTGGAAACACCATATATTTT
CDR3aa: CASSEGQGGNTIYF

abundance: many
d_gene: -
j_gene: TRBJ2-1
v_gene: TRBV28
CDR3nt: TGTGCCAGCAGCGTAGTTTGGGGGAATGAGCAGTTCTTC
CDR3aa: CASSVVWGNEQFF

abundance: many
d_gene: -
j_gene: TRBJ1-5
v_gene: TRBV9
CDR3nt: TGTGCCAGCAGCGTAGGGGGGGCTGATCAGCCCCAGCATTTT
CDR3aa: CASSVGGADQPQHF

abundance: few
d_gene: TRBD1
j_gene: TRBJ2-2
v_gene: TRBV3-1
CDR3nt: TGTGCCAGCAGCCAGACCCACCCCGGGACAGGTTACACCGGGGAGCTGTTTTTT
CDR3aa: CASSQTHPGTGYTGELFF

abundance: -
d_gene: -
j_gene: TRBJ2-7
v_gene: TRBV20-1
CDR3nt: TGCAGTGCCCGGGGGCCTTTCACCTACGAGCAGTACTTC
CDR3aa: CSARGPFTYEQYF

abundance: many
d_gene: -
j_gene: TRBJ2-7
v_gene: TRBV7-9
CDR3nt: TGTGCCAGCAGCTTGGGGGTCTTGTGGTACTTC
CDR3aa: CASSLGVLWYF